Each of the 32 T cell receptor beta chains below was sequenced from the same sample in a study of PD-1 blockade in classical Hodgkin lymphoma. Here immunoSEQ multiplex PCR was the method, and the copy in TCRdb shows in-frame clones only, minus some. The sample yields approximately 61,000 clones, 70% to 90% seen once. Documented time point: cycle 4 day 1 (C4D1), after 5 to 7 weeks of nivolumab. After autologous stem cell transplantation all patients relapsed, and prior brentuximab vedotin exposure differed between cohorts. Sequenced here: peripheral blood mononuclear cells (PBMCs), sampled before the fourth cycle of nivolumab. The receptors derive from a human donor with classical Hodgkin lymphoma.

V gene TRBV6-6 combines with J gene TRBJ1-2; no clear D. Germline CDR1 reads MNHNY; CDR2 reads SVGAGI (reference sequence). With 6 bases removed from V and 4 bases from J, the gap between germline ends came to 18 bases. The CDR3 covers 15 residues. CDR3 protein: CASSLTSPLGYGYTF. The CDR3 DNA reads TGTGCCAGCAGCCTCACCAGCCCTCTAGGCTATGGCTACACCTTC.

The chain couples TRBV6-6 to TRBJ2-7; 8 bases map to TRBD1. Germline V gives CDR1 MNHNY, CDR2 SVGAGI (reference sequence). The CDR3 covers 15 residues. V trimming: 2 bases; J trimming: 2 bases; junction bases outside the gene matches: 5. CDR3 loop: CASSYNRGLAYEQYF. The DNA of the CDR3 is TGTGCCAGCAGTTACAACAGGGGGTTAGCCTACGAGCAGTACTTC.

The V gene is TRBV6-6, the J gene TRBJ1-1; no clear D gene. Germline V gene data show CDR1 as MNHNY and CDR2 as SVGAGI (reference sequence). CDR3 length: 13 residues. Between the trimmed V and J ends, which lost 5 bases and 1 base, there was a span of 8 bases. The CDR3 DNA reads as TGTGCCAGCAGTCGACTGACGAACACTGAAGCTTTCTTT. It codes for CASSRLTNTEAFF.

This chain connects TRBV5-6 to TRBJ1-2, with 8 positions matching TRBD1. The CDR3 extends over 12 amino acids. CDR1 is SGHDT, CDR2 YYEEEE, per germline. Trimming removed 1 base from V and 10 bases from J; junction bases left unmatched: 3. The CDR3 DNA follows: TGTGCCAGCAGCTTGTCAGGGGGCGACTACACCTTC. Protein product: CASSLSGGDYTF.

The rearrangement uses TRBV5-4 and TRBJ2-3; TRBD1 agrees at 9 bases. The length of the CDR3 is 16 residues. CDR1 and CDR2 from the germline V gene are SGHNT and YYREEE (reference sequence). The ends lost 5 bases at V and 4 bases at J; junction bases unmatched: 11. CDR3 in amino acids: CASRQRQGGSADTQYF. The CDR3 coding sequence is TGTGCCAGCAGACAAAGACAGGGGGGTTCGGCAGATACGCAGTATTTT.

The gene calls are TRBV25-1 and TRBJ1-1; 8 nucleotides match TRBD1. Germline V gene data show CDR1 as MGHDK and CDR2 as SYGVNS. Trimming cost V 9 bases and J 1 base; bases outside gene matches: 4. The CDR3 spans 13 residues. The CDR3: CASRQGQNTEAFF. CDR3 nucleotides: TGTGCCAGTCGACAGGGGCAGAACACTGAAGCTTTCTTT.

The CDR3 DNA follows: TGTGCCAGCAGCCGGGCCGGGACAGGGGTAGCTAATGAAAAACTGTTTTTT. Its protein is CASSRAGTGVANEKLFF. The chain employs TRBV7-9 and TRBJ1-4, with 10 nucleotides matching TRBD1. Germline values: CDR1 SEHNR, CDR2 FQNEAQ (reference sequence). V trimming: 5 bases; J trimming: 3 bases; junction bases outside the gene matches: 9. The CDR3 has 17 amino acids.

The CDR3 nucleotides are TGTGCCAGCAGTTTGAAGGGGTTCGGGGGCTACACCTTC. It encodes CASSLKGFGGYTF. The genes are TRBV28 and TRBJ1-2; perhaps TRBD1 as D (5 bases). Per germline, CDR1 MDHEN and CDR2 SYDVKM. The CDR3 consists of 13 residues. The V end lost 3 bases, the J end lost 8 bases, and 13 bases lay between the germline ends.

This chain joins TRBV5-1 and TRBJ2-7; 9 nucleotides line up with TRBD1. J was trimmed by 2 bases and V by 0 bases; bases with no gene match: 3. The CDR3 runs 15 residues. Germline V CDR1 and CDR2: SGHRS, YFSETQ. In nucleotides, the CDR3 is TGCGCCAGCAGCTTGGGTGGGACAGGGACCTACGAGCAGTACTTC. It codes for CASSLGGTGTYEQYF. The complete variable domain, with remaining parts taken from reference TRBV5-1 and TRBJ2-7, reads KAGVTQTPRYLIKTRGQQVTLSCSPISGHRSVSWYQQTPGQGLQFLFEYFSETQRNKGNFPGRFSGRQFSNSRSEMNVSTLELGDSALYLCASSLGGTGTYEQYFGPGTRLTVT.

CDR3 loop: CASSSPYGGTQETQYF. The CDR3 nucleotides read TGTGCCAGCAGTTCTCCATACGGGGGGACTCAAGAGACCCAGTACTTC. The J gene is TRBJ2-5, the V gene TRBV6-6; 7 nucleotides agree with TRBD2. The CDR3 has 16 amino acids. Germline V gene lookup returns CDR1 MNHNY and CDR2 SVGAGI (reference sequence). V shed 4 bases, J shed 2 bases, and the junction held 10 bases outside the gene matches.

The gene calls are TRBV21-1 and TRBJ1-1; the table's D call, TRBD1, was not checked against the DNA. TRBV21-1 has pseudogene status. The CDR3 sequence is 17 residues long. CDR3 loop: CASSKARAPGEKGEAFF. CDR3 nucleotide sequence: TGTGCCAGCAGCAAAGCCCGGGCCCCAGGGGAAAAGGGTGAAGCTTTCTTT.

This clone was seen a few times. The V and J genes are TRBV7-8 and TRBJ2-5, with 14 bases that match TRBD2. The length of the CDR3 is 18 residues. With V trimmed by 5 bases and J by 1 base, 9 bases remained unmatched. Germline V CDR1 and CDR2: SGHVS, FQNEAQ. The CDR3: CASSRAGLAGGRQETQYF. CDR3 DNA: TGTGCCAGCAGCCGGGCCGGACTAGCGGGGGGACGCCAAGAGACCCAGTACTTC. Variable domain in full (rest from reference TRBV7-8 and TRBJ2-5): GAGVSQSPRYKVAKRGQDVALRCDPISGHVSLFWYQQALGQGPEFLTYFQNEAQLDKSGLPSDRFFAERPEGSVSTLKIQRTQQEDSAVYLCASSRAGLAGGRQETQYFGPGTRLLVL.

The chain links TRBV19 to TRBJ1-5; 12 positions agree with TRBD1. J gave up 2 bases and V 6 bases, and 11 bases lay outside the gene matches. Germline assignment: CDR1 LNHDA and CDR2 SQIVND (reference sequence). This CDR3 is 18 amino acids long. CDR3 protein: CASRPPGQGAGGNQPQHF. DNA for the CDR3: TGTGCCAGTAGACCTCCGGGACAGGGGGCAGGTGGCAATCAGCCCCAGCATTTT.

V is TRBV28 and J is TRBJ1-1; D remains unclear. Looked up from germline, CDR1 is MDHEN and CDR2 is SYDVKM. This CDR3 spans 18 amino acids. V was shortened by 2 bases and J by 1 base, with 20 bases between the two germline ends. CDR3 loop: CASSLGASEGIWNTEAFF. CDR3 bases: TGTGCCAGCAGTTTAGGAGCTTCCGAGGGTATATGGAACACTGAAGCTTTCTTT. Full variable domain (remainder filled in from reference TRBV28 and TRBJ1-1): DVKVTQSSRYLVKRTGEKVFLECVQDMDHENMFWYRQDPGLGLRLIYFSYDVKMKEKGDIPEGYSVSREKKERFSLILESASTNQTSMYLCASSLGASEGIWNTEAFFGQGTRLTVV.

The chain joins TRBV11-2 to TRBJ1-2; D remains unclear. V lost 0 bases, J lost 7 bases, and 12 bases lay in between. This CDR3 has 14 residues. The germline gives CDR1 SGHAT, CDR2 FQNNGV. The CDR3 nucleotides read TGTGCCAGCAGCTTAGATCGACCGACGGTTGGCTACACCTTC. It codes for CASSLDRPTVGYTF.

This clone was recorded a few times. This sequence joins TRBV5-1 and TRBJ2-7; D remains ambiguous. The V end lost 4 bases, the J end lost 3 bases, and 8 bases lay between the germline ends. The CDR3 has 12 residues. In germline, CDR1 is SGHRS, CDR2 YFSETQ. The CDR3 sequence: CASSPSSYEQYF. For the CDR3, the DNA is TGCGCCAGCAGCCCCTCGAGCTACGAGCAGTACTTC.

V gene TRBV7-9 combines with J gene TRBJ1-3; D remains ambiguous. The CDR3 spans 12 residues. Germline V gives CDR1 SEHNR, CDR2 FQNEAQ (reference sequence). V lost 0 bases and J 4 bases, leaving 1 base between the germline ends. The CDR3 coding sequence is TGTGCCAGCAGCTTAGCCGGAAACACCATATATTTT. It specifies CASSLAGNTIYF. Drawing the rest from reference TRBV7-9 and TRBJ1-3, the complete variable domain is DTGVSQNPRHKITKRGQNVTFRCDPISEHNRLYWYRQTLGQGPEFLTYFQNEAQLEKSRLLSDRFSAERPKGSFSTLEIQRTEQGDSAMYLCASSLAGNTIYFGEGSWLTVV.

The chain uses TRBV30 and TRBJ1-5; a possible D gene is TRBD1 (6 bases). The CDR3 runs to 13 residues. V shed 2 bases and J shed 5 bases, with 10 bases lying between them. Germline CDR1 GTSNPN, CDR2 SVGIG (reference sequence). As DNA, the CDR3 is TGTGCCTGGAGTTCGGGGGGCGATCAGCCCCAGCATTTT. It translates to CAWSSGGDQPQHF.

The CDR3 region is CASSYNSNSPLHF. CDR3 nucleotide sequence: TGTGCCAGCAGCTACAACAGTAATTCACCCCTCCACTTT. J is TRBJ1-6 and V is TRBV11-3; D gene ambiguous. The germline gives CDR1 SGHNT, CDR2 YENEEA. Trimming stripped 4 bases from V and 6 bases from J, with 7 bases between. The CDR3 is made up of 13 amino acids.

The rearrangement joins TRBV7-8 to TRBJ1-1, with D perhaps matching TRBD1 (6 bases). This CDR3 is 13 amino acids long. V was clipped by 6 bases and J by 1 base, with 9 bases between them. Per the germline V gene, CDR1 is SGHVS and CDR2 is FQNEAQ. The CDR3 DNA reads as TGTGCCAGCAGGGTGACAGGGAACACTGAAGCTTTCTTT. The encoded protein is CASRVTGNTEAFF. The full variable domain, rest sourced from reference TRBV7-8 and TRBJ1-1, is GAGVSQSPRYKVAKRGQDVALRCDPISGHVSLFWYQQALGQGPEFLTYFQNEAQLDKSGLPSDRFFAERPEGSVSTLKIQRTQQEDSAVYLCASRVTGNTEAFFGQGTRLTVV.

V usage is TRBV5-1 and J usage is TRBJ2-3; 10 nucleotides align to TRBD2. Per the germline V gene, CDR1 is SGHRS and CDR2 is YFSETQ. This CDR3 comprises 15 residues. After removal of 6 bases from V and 2 bases from J, the junction contained 6 bases not matched to a gene. The CDR3 spells CASTSSGGYTDTQYF. The CDR3 DNA sequence: TGCGCCAGCACTTCTAGCGGGGGATACACAGATACGCAGTATTTT. The variable domain in full, with the rest retrieved from reference TRBV5-1 and TRBJ2-3, is KAGVTQTPRYLIKTRGQQVTLSCSPISGHRSVSWYQQTPGQGLQFLFEYFSETQRNKGNFPGRFSGRQFSNSRSEMNVSTLELGDSALYLCASTSSGGYTDTQYFGPGTRLTVL.

To note about this clone: The identical CDR3 is also encoded by other nucleotide sequences in the sample. This rearrangement joins TRBV5-1 to TRBJ2-2, with 11 bases fitting TRBD2. This CDR3 contains 15 residues. CDR1 is SGHRS and CDR2 is YFSETQ in the germline V gene. The V segment lost 4 bases and the J segment 2 bases; nucleotides outside the gene matches: 1. Here the CDR3 reads CASSLAGGNTGELFF. The CDR3 DNA follows: TGCGCCAGCAGCCTAGCGGGGGGAAACACCGGGGAGCTGTTTTTT.

This clone occurred once. This chain joins TRBV5-1 and TRBJ1-1; weak D call: TRBD1 (6 bases). Germline V gene lookup returns CDR1 SGHRS and CDR2 YFSETQ. V shed 4 bases and J shed 1 base, with 11 bases lying between them. CDR3 length: 14 residues. CDR3 coding DNA: TGCGCCAGCAGCCCCGGACAGTCGAACACTGAAGCTTTCTTT. Residues: CASSPGQSNTEAFF.

J is TRBJ1-1 and V is TRBV5-6; tentatively, D is TRBD1 (5 bases). This CDR3 has 15 residues. Germline values: CDR1 SGHDT, CDR2 YYEEEE. V was cut by 9 bases and J by 2 bases, with 20 bases left in between. Written as DNA, the CDR3 is TGTGCCACCCAAAGAGGAGGGGACCAAAACACTGAAGCTTTCTTT. As protein: CATQRGGDQNTEAFF.

As regards this clone: It is unclear where the CDR3 begins or ends on the DNA, so no DNA is shown, and the CDR3 is as TCRdb lists it. The V and J genes are TRBV6-6 and TRBJ2-5; the table's D call, TRBD2, has no DNA check behind it. Germline lookup yields CDR1 MNHNY and CDR2 SVGAGI (reference sequence). The CDR3 has 14 amino acids, counting both end residues. The CDR3 loop reads CASSLFGQAGTQYF.

The chain employs TRBV6-5 and TRBJ1-5; D not resolved. The V and J ends lost 2 bases and 5 bases respectively, with 10 bases between them. Germline V CDR1 and CDR2: MNHEY, SVGAGI. The CDR3 runs to 14 residues. The CDR3: CASSYDPYYQPQHF. The CDR3 region has the DNA TGTGCCAGCAGTTACGACCCCTACTATCAGCCCCAGCATTTT.

The rearrangement joins TRBV25-1 to TRBJ1-1; D gene ambiguous. This CDR3 comprises 13 residues. Germline assignment: CDR1 MGHDK and CDR2 SYGVNS. V was trimmed by 7 bases and J by 6 bases, leaving 15 bases between them. DNA for the CDR3: TGTGCCAGCACTTCTATCGCGGGCGCTGAAGCTTTCTTT. Translated, it gives CASTSIAGAEAFF.

The rearrangement uses TRBV5-1 and TRBJ2-3; D gene ambiguous. The CDR3 has 14 amino acids. The germline V gene encodes CDR1 SGHRS and CDR2 YFSETQ. Trimming removed 0 bases at V and 4 bases at J, with 9 bases between. CDR3 nucleotide sequence: TGCGCCAGCAGCTTGGAGGGTTGGGCAGATACGCAGTATTTT. Its protein is CASSLEGWADTQYF.

The chain is built from TRBV28 and TRBJ1-1; D call uncertain. V lost 7 bases to trimming and J lost 3 bases, with 9 bases between them. Germline CDR1 is MDHEN and CDR2 is SYDVKM. CDR3 length: 12 amino acids. CDR3 region: CASNPSDTEAFF. CDR3 nucleotide sequence: TGTGCCAGCAACCCGTCCGACACTGAAGCTTTCTTT.

In this sample, this clone turned up once. This chain uses TRBV21-1 with TRBJ2-3; TRBD1 was called by the table and not checked on the DNA. TRBV21-1 is designated a pseudogene. This CDR3 spans 18 amino acids. As DNA, the CDR3 is TGTGCCAGCAGCAAAGGGAACAGACGAACAAAAAACACAGATACGCAGTATTTT. This encodes CASSKGNRRTKNTDTQYF.

V gene TRBV5-1 combines with J gene TRBJ2-7, with 7 bases aligning to TRBD1. V shed 0 bases, J shed 4 bases, and the junction held 10 bases outside the gene matches. Germline CDR1 is SGHRS and CDR2 is YFSETQ. The CDR3 extends over 16 amino acids. The CDR3 DNA reads TGCGCCAGCAGCTTGGGACAGGGACAAAAGGGTTACGAGCAGTACTTC. The encoded protein is CASSLGQGQKGYEQYF. The complete variable domain, with remaining parts taken from reference TRBV5-1 and TRBJ2-7, reads KAGVTQTPRYLIKTRGQQVTLSCSPISGHRSVSWYQQTPGQGLQFLFEYFSETQRNKGNFPGRFSGRQFSNSRSEMNVSTLELGDSALYLCASSLGQGQKGYEQYFGPGTRLTVT.

The chain uses TRBV6-5 and TRBJ1-5; D might be TRBD1 (5 bases). V was clipped by 6 bases and J by 9 bases, with 18 bases between them. This CDR3 is built from 14 residues. Looked up from germline, CDR1 is MNHEY and CDR2 is SVGAGI. The CDR3 DNA sequence: TGTGCCAGCAGCCCCGGGGCGGCGGGCGGGCCCCAGCATTTT. Translating gives CASSPGAAGGPQHF.